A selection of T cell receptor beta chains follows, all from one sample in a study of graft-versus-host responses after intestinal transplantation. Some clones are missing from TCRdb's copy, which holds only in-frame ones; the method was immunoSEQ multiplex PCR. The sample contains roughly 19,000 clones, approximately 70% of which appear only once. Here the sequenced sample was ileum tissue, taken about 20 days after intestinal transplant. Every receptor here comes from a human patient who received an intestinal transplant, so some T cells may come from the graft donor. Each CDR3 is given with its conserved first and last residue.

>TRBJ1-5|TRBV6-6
CASSLSGTERRQPQHF
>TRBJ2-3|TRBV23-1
CASSQKDLGHSTSTDTQYF
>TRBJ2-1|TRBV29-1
CSVEDGQGGNEQFF
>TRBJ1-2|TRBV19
CASSARGRGYTF
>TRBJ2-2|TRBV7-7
CASSPGLAAYTGELFF
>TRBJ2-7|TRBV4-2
CASSQGGSSYEQYF
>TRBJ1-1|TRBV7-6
CASSLLFKRQGLRNTEAFF
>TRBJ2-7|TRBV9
CASSVEGAASYEQYF
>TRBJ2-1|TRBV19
CASRGGRSRDNEQFF
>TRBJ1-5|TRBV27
CASSSTGSGQPQHF
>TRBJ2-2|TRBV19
CASRGQGTGELFF
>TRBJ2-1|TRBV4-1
CASSQEVGRTYNEQFF
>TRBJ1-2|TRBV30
CAWTVDRFSYGYTF
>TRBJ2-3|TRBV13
CASSNRLQGVITDTQYF
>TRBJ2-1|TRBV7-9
CASSSTSGGPINEQFF
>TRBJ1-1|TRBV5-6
CASSSTGNTEAFF
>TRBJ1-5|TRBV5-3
CARSLHNNRVEQPQHF